One and the same sample provided the 8 T cell receptor beta chains below, sequenced in a study of OX40 agonist ivuxolimab in advanced cancers. TCRdb keeps only in-frame clones here, not all; method: immunoSEQ multiplex PCR. Here the sample spans more than 30,000 clones, 75% to 90% being singletons. Sequenced material: CD4+ or CD8+ T cells sorted from blood, taken in a trial of the OX40 agonist ivuxolimab. Every receptor here comes from an adult with an advanced solid tumor such as melanoma, head and neck, liver or kidney cancer.

The chain has TRBV10-2 and TRBJ2-4, with D possibly being TRBD2 (5 bases). The germline V gene has CDR1 WSHSY and CDR2 SAAADI. CDR3 length equals 11 residues. Trimming left V 3 bases short and J 8 bases short, with 5 bases between. The CDR3 DNA follows: TGCGCCAGCAGTGACGGGGACATTCAGTACTTC. Translating it yields CASSDGDIQYF.

The V gene is TRBV5-6, the J gene TRBJ2-1; D remains ambiguous. The germline V gene encodes CDR1 SGHDT and CDR2 YYEEEE. Trimming left V 7 bases short and J 9 bases short, with 14 bases between. This CDR3 has 12 amino acids. The CDR3 is CASHDSSREQFF. In nucleotides, the CDR3 is TGTGCCAGCCACGATTCGAGTCGTGAGCAGTTCTTC.

This clone showed up just once. The genes are TRBV6-1 and TRBJ1-5, with no clear D. CDR1 and CDR2 from the germline V gene are MNHNS and SASEGT. CDR3 length: 14 residues. V lost 3 bases and J 4 bases, leaving 10 bases between the germline ends. The CDR3 bases are TGTGCCAGCAGTGAGCCCTGGAGGAATCAGCCCCAGCATTTT. Translating it yields CASSEPWRNQPQHF.

V is TRBV27 and J is TRBJ1-4; 8 bases match TRBD1. The CDR3 runs to 13 residues. V was clipped by 6 bases and J by 10 bases; unmatched bases: 7. From germline, CDR1 is MNHEY and CDR2 SMNVEV (reference sequence). DNA of the CDR3: TGTGCCAGCAGCAGGGGGCACGGCTCAAAACTGTTTTTT. This gives the protein CASSRGHGSKLFF.

This chain joins TRBV4-1 and TRBJ2-1; the match to TRBD1 covers 10 bases. Germline V gene data show CDR1 as MGHRA and CDR2 as YSYEKL. Trimming cost V 1 base and J 8 bases; bases outside gene matches: 5. The CDR3 spans 15 residues. CDR3 bases: TGCGCCAGCAGCCAAGGTGGACAGGGGGGGGATGAGCAGTTCTTC. This encodes CASSQGGQGGDEQFF.

V and J are TRBV6-1 and TRBJ2-5; D is ambiguous. V was pared by 1 base and J by 5 bases, with 14 bases between. The CDR3 sequence is 15 residues long. Germline V gene lookup returns CDR1 MNHNS and CDR2 SASEGT. The chain's CDR3 is CASSEGTAASETQYF. The DNA for the CDR3 is TGTGCCAGCAGTGAAGGGACCGCCGCTAGTGAGACCCAGTACTTC.

The rearrangement links TRBV11-2 to TRBJ1-2, with 7 nucleotides matching TRBD1. The J segment lost 0 bases and the V segment lost 5 bases, leaving 6 bases of the junction unmatched. The CDR3 has 15 amino acids. Germline V gene sequence: CDR1 SGHAT, CDR2 FQNNGV. This CDR3 reads CASSQGTDPNYGYTF. CDR3 nucleotide sequence: TGTGCCAGCAGCCAAGGGACAGATCCTAACTATGGCTACACCTTC.

The chain carries TRBV4-3 and TRBJ2-7; D is perhaps TRBD2 (5 bases). The V end was cut by 1 base, the J end by 5 bases, with 12 bases between. This CDR3 comprises 14 residues. CDR1 and CDR2 from the germline V gene are LGHNA and YSLEER. The CDR3 coding sequence is TGCGCCAGCAGCCAAGTCGGGGAAGCGGACGAGCAGTACTTC. Encoded protein: CASSQVGEADEQYF.